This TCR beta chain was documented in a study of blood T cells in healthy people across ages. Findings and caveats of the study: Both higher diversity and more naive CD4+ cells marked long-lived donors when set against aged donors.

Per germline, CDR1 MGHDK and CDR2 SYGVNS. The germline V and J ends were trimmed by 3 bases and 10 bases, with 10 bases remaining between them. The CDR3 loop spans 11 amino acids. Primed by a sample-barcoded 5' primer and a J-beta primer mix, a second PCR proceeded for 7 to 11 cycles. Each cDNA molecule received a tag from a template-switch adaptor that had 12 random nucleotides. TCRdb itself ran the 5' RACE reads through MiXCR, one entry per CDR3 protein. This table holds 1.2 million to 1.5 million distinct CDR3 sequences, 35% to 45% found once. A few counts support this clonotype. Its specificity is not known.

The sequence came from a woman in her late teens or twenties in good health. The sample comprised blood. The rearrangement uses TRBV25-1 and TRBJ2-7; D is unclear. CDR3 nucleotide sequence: TGTGCCAGCAGTGACGTCCGAACCCAGTACTTC. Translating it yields CASSDVRTQYF.